This T cell receptor (beta chain) was captured by sequencing in a study of a mutant IDH1 vaccine in newly diagnosed glioma. Measured with immunoSEQ multiplex PCR; TCRdb has only the in-frame clones, and not every one. Here the sample spans roughly 62,000 clones, 75% to 90% being singletons. The germline gives CDR1 KGHSH, CDR2 LQKENI. V lost 3 bases to trimming and J lost 8 bases, with 16 bases between them. The CDR3 has 14 residues. With respect to this clone: Its specificity is not known.

Time point noted: week 11, during vaccination. Doses consisted of 300 ug of mutant IDH1 20-mer peptide each, paired with topical imiquimod. Material: PBMCs, obtained from a glioma patient whose treatment included an IDH1 peptide vaccine. The sequence derives from a man aged 35 to 55 with glioma. V gene TRBV18 combines with J gene TRBJ1-2; D not resolved. The CDR3 loop is CASSPQQRSRGYTF. CDR3 DNA: TGTGCCAGCTCACCCCAACAGAGGTCGAGGGGCTACACCTTC.